This T cell receptor beta chain was observed in a study of cytomegalovirus exposure and HLA in healthy donors. Overall study results and limits: Rare sequences made up most TCRs, while some public TCRs were found in many donors. Reports showed the classifier diagnosing cytomegalovirus status with high specificity and sensitivity. It was approximately 150 TCR beta chains that were listed as cytomegalovirus-associated.

Separate from the approximately 700-subject first cohort was the roughly 130-subject validation cohort, to which the donors belonged. This clone came up once. Its antigen is unidentified. Assay: immunoSEQ multiplex PCR; the TCRdb copy retains only in-frame clones and omits some. The table shows 59,000 or so clones, with roughly 89% occurring only once. Germline CDR1 GTSNPN, CDR2 SVGIG (reference sequence). The CDR3 covers 15 residues. Between the trimmed V and J ends, which lost 3 bases and 4 bases, there was a span of 19 bases. The genes are TRBV30 and TRBJ2-7; maybe TRBD1 (6 bases). The receptor was derived from a woman in her late teens or twenties in good health and CMV-seronegative. Sequencing was carried out using PBMCs. CDR3 region: CAWRGPGHDFYEQYF. In DNA form, the CDR3 reads TGTGCCTGGAGGGGACCGGGACACGACTTTTACGAGCAGTACTTC.